The next 19 T cell receptor beta chains were all read from a single sample in a study of cytomegalovirus exposure and HLA in healthy donors. PCR involved 60 Vbeta and 13 Jbeta primers. Data came from immunoSEQ multiplex PCR; TCRdb stores just in-frame clones and leaves some out. This table has about 180,000 clones, around 80% appearing once. The sequenced sample was PBMCs. The receptor source for this set is a girl aged 2-10 years in good health and CMV-seropositive.

This rearrangement joins TRBV30 to TRBJ1-6; tentatively, D is TRBD1 (6 bases). The germline gives CDR1 GTSNPN, CDR2 SVGIG (reference sequence). Trimming stripped 2 bases from V and 2 bases from J, with 10 bases between. This CDR3 comprises 15 residues. This CDR3 reads CAWSKQGPYNSPLHF. DNA for the CDR3: TGTGCCTGGAGTAAACAGGGTCCCTATAATTCACCCCTCCACTTT. Full variable domain (missing parts from reference TRBV30 and TRBJ1-6): SQTIHQWPATLVQPVGSPLSLECTVEGTSNPNLYWYRQAAGRGLQLLFYSVGIGQISSEVPQNLSASRPQDRQFILSSKKLLLSDSGFYLCAWSKQGPYNSPLHFGNGTRLTVT.

The chain has TRBV7-6 and TRBJ2-7; D is possibly TRBD1 (6 bases). Deletions cut 5 bases from V and 0 bases from J, with 17 bases between. Per the germline V gene, CDR1 is SGHVS and CDR2 is FNYEAQ. There are 16 residues in the CDR3. CDR3 nucleotide sequence: TGTGCCAGCAGCCCTGGTACAGGGCTCCTCTCCTACGAGCAGTACTTC. Encoded protein: CASSPGTGLLSYEQYF. Full variable domain (remainder filled in from reference TRBV7-6 and TRBJ2-7): GAGVSQSPRYKVTKRGQDVALRCDPISGHVSLYWYRQALGQGPEFLTYFNYEAQQDKSGLPNDRFSAERPEGSISTLTIQRTEQRDSAMYRCASSPGTGLLSYEQYFGPGTRLTVT.

The V and J genes are TRBV7-3 and TRBJ1-2; 7 bases align to TRBD1. This CDR3 has 13 residues. The V gene's germline CDR1 is SGHTA and CDR2 FQGTGA. Trimming took 5 bases from V and 7 from J; bases not matched to a gene: 7. DNA of the CDR3: TGTGCCAGCAGCGCGACAGGGACTGGTGGCTACACCTTC. Translating gives CASSATGTGGYTF.

This chain uses TRBV6-4 with TRBJ2-5; D unclear. The V end was cut by 4 bases, the J end by 1 base, with 7 bases between. Germline assignment: CDR1 MRHNA and CDR2 SNTAGT. This CDR3 has 13 amino acids. CDR3 sequence: CASSASAQETQYF. In nucleotides, the CDR3 is TGTGCCAGCAGTGCCTCGGCCCAAGAGACCCAGTACTTC.

CDR3 residues: CASNLRMGRGETQYF. DNA for the CDR3: TGTGCCAGCAACCTGAGAATGGGCAGGGGGGAGACCCAGTACTTC. The rearrangement links TRBV6-5 to TRBJ2-5, with TRBD1 identical over 7 bases. From germline, CDR1 is MNHEY and CDR2 SVGAGI. This CDR3 is built from 15 residues. With V trimmed by 7 bases and J by 5 bases, 13 bases remained unmatched.

This chain links TRBV5-1 with TRBJ1-1, with D tentatively TRBD1 (6 bases). CDR3 size: 13 residues. Germline CDR1 reads SGHRS; CDR2 reads YFSETQ. V lost 5 bases and J lost 5, with 13 bases in between. The CDR3, as DNA: TGCGCCAGCAGTTCGATCCAGGGGACTGAAGCTTTCTTT. Encoded protein: CASSSIQGTEAFF.

The CDR3 protein is CASSEARRTEAFF. For the CDR3, the DNA is TGTGCCAGCAGTGAAGCGCGGAGGACTGAAGCTTTCTTT. The chain uses TRBV2 and TRBJ1-1; D is undetermined. The V end lost 0 bases, the J end lost 5 bases, and 7 bases lay between the germline ends. This CDR3 comprises 13 residues. Germline V CDR1 and CDR2: SNHLY, FYNNEI.

The V call is TRBV10-1, the J call TRBJ2-3; 8 nucleotides agree with TRBD2. This CDR3 comprises 18 residues. The V gene's germline CDR1 is WNHNN and CDR2 SYGVQD (reference sequence). V shed 2 bases, J shed 0 bases, and the junction held 10 bases outside the gene matches. The DNA of the CDR3 is TGCGCCAGCAGTGAGAAGTTGCGGGGGGCCCCTAGCACAGATACGCAGTATTTT. This sequence encodes CASSEKLRGAPSTDTQYF.

This chain's CDR3 is CASSLGTSGYEQFF. The CDR3 nucleotides are TGTGCCAGCAGCCTCGGCACTAGCGGGTACGAGCAGTTCTTC. The chain uses TRBV4-2 and TRBJ2-1; 9 nucleotides agree with TRBD2. After removal of 4 bases from V and 10 bases from J, the junction contained 8 bases not matched to a gene. CDR1 and CDR2 from the germline V gene are LGHNA and YNFKEQ. The CDR3 length is 14 residues.

This chain uses TRBV7-6 with TRBJ2-5; 13 bases are a match to TRBD2. Germline V gives CDR1 SGHVS, CDR2 FNYEAQ. The CDR3 is made up of 17 amino acids. V was clipped by 4 bases and J by 4 bases; unmatched bases: 9. The CDR3 DNA follows: TGTGCCAGCAGCTCCGGGACTAGCGGGATTACGGCAGAGACCCAGTACTTC. Its translation: CASSSGTSGITAETQYF.

This chain uses TRBV28 with TRBJ2-2; 11 bases match TRBD1. This CDR3 region has 16 residues. Per the germline V gene, CDR1 is MDHEN and CDR2 is SYDVKM. The junction had 2 bases not matched to a gene; V was cut back by 1 base and J by 4 bases. The CDR3: CASSLLGTGGTGELFF. The CDR3 DNA reads as TGTGCCAGCAGTTTATTAGGGACAGGGGGCACCGGGGAGCTGTTTTTT. Variable domain in full (rest from reference TRBV28 and TRBJ2-2): DVKVTQSSRYLVKRTGEKVFLECVQDMDHENMFWYRQDPGLGLRLIYFSYDVKMKEKGDIPEGYSVSREKKERFSLILESASTNQTSMYLCASSLLGTGGTGELFFGEGSRLTVL.

J is TRBJ2-1 and V is TRBV4-1; D gene unclear. V was pared by 1 base and J by 0 bases, with 10 bases between. CDR1 is MGHRA, CDR2 YSYEKL, per germline. The CDR3 runs 16 residues. The CDR3 DNA is TGCGCCAGCAGCCAAGGACCGGAGAGCTCCTACAATGAGCAGTTCTTC. Translated: CASSQGPESSYNEQFF.

The chain uses TRBV10-3 and TRBJ1-1; D gene ambiguous. Germline CDR1 and CDR2: ENHRY and SYGVKD. The CDR3 length is 13 residues. Trimming shortened V by 10 bases and J by 3 bases, and 15 bases separated the two germline ends. CDR3 amino acids: CATWEPWDTEAFF. In nucleotides, the CDR3 is TGTGCCACCTGGGAGCCTTGGGACACTGAAGCTTTCTTT.

V gene TRBV6-4 combines with J gene TRBJ2-7, with D possibly being TRBD1 (6 bases). Between the trimmed V and J ends, which lost 4 bases and 9 bases, there was a span of 25 bases. The CDR3 runs to 16 residues. Germline values: CDR1 MRHNA, CDR2 SNTAGT. Written as DNA, the CDR3 is TGTGCCAGCAGTGCAGCCGGGACATTTCCTCCTACGAGGCAGTACTTC. It codes for CASSAAGTFPPTRQYF.

This chain joins TRBV5-1 and TRBJ2-1, with D perhaps TRBD1 (5 bases). The CDR3 is 14 residues long. Trimming left V 2 bases short and J 0 bases short, with 6 bases between. Looked up from germline, CDR1 is SGHRS and CDR2 is YFSETQ. The CDR3 region is CASSFDSSYNEQFF. The CDR3 DNA is TGCGCCAGCAGCTTTGACAGCTCCTACAATGAGCAGTTCTTC.

The chain combines TRBV28 with TRBJ1-1, with TRBD1 as a possible D gene (6 bases). CDR1 MDHEN and CDR2 SYDVKM come from the germline V gene. The V gene lost 3 bases and the J gene lost 0 bases, with 14 bases spanning the gap. CDR3 length: 16 residues. For the CDR3, the DNA is TGTGCCAGCAGTTTGGGAGGGGGAATGGTGAACACTGAAGCTTTCTTT. Translation: CASSLGGGMVNTEAFF.

The gene calls are TRBV5-1 and TRBJ2-5; no clear D gene. The V end was cut by 0 bases, the J end by 0 bases, with 6 bases between. CDR3 size: 14 residues. The germline gives CDR1 SGHRS, CDR2 YFSETQ. Here the CDR3 DNA reads TGCGCCAGCAGCTTGGCAGATTACCAAGAGACCCAGTACTTC. This encodes CASSLADYQETQYF.

The V gene is TRBV15, the J gene TRBJ1-1; D call uncertain. The CDR3 consists of 14 residues. Trimming stripped 1 base from V and 2 bases from J, with 8 bases between. Germline V gene lookup returns CDR1 LNHNV and CDR2 YYDKDF (reference sequence). The CDR3: CATSRAGANTEAFF. The CDR3 bases are TGTGCCACCAGCAGAGCGGGAGCCAACACTGAAGCTTTCTTT.

This sequence joins TRBV7-6 and TRBJ2-2; D is ambiguous. This CDR3 is built from 11 residues. The ends were cut back, 5 bases at V and 9 bases at J, with 7 bases in the middle. Germline lookup yields CDR1 SGHVS and CDR2 FNYEAQ. The CDR3 here is CASSGDRELFF. In nucleotides, the CDR3 is TGTGCCAGCAGCGGAGACCGGGAGCTGTTTTTT.